This TCR beta chain was observed in a study of STAT5B mutations in CD4+ large granular lymphocyte leukemia. Germline V CDR1 and CDR2: SNHLY, FYNNEI. V was trimmed by 5 bases and J by 7 bases, leaving 9 bases between them. The CDR3 runs to 11 residues. Profiling relied on immunoSEQ multiplex PCR, and the TCRdb table lists in-frame clones only, not all of them. The sample holds approximately 33,000 clones, roughly 71% seen once. The sequence derives from a human donor in good health. The chain has TRBV2 and TRBJ2-7; D not certain. Sequencing was performed on CD4+ T cells from blood buffy coats. The CDR3 here is CASSFLVEQYF. The CDR3 DNA reads TGTGCCAGCAGTTTTCTCGTAGAGCAGTACTTC.